This is a list of T cell receptor beta chains from one sample in a study of tumor-infiltrating lymphocytes in primary liver carcinoma. MiXCR, applied by TCRdb to the multiplex PCR reads, yields one record per CDR3 protein. The sample comprises tens of thousands of distinct CDR3 sequences, less than 85% of which are singletons, and roughly 27% rests with the top ten. The sequenced material came from liver tumor tissue from sampling region 5. These receptors came from a man in his forties with primary liver carcinoma and hepatitis B virus infection. Both conserved end residues are part of each CDR3. D genes are given only for firm matches. Clone size is stated in some rows and not others, as once, few, many or a class when expanded.

>15|TRBV12-3/TRBV12-4|TRBJ1-2|TRBD1|.
CASSLRDRPFRGYTF
TGTGCCAGCAGTTTAAGGGACAGACCCTTCCGTGGCTACACCTTC
>13|TRBV6-6|TRBJ2-7|.|.
CVSSWRDSYEQYF
TGTGTCAGCAGTTGGCGCGATTCCTACGAGCAGTACTTC
>18|TRBV5-1|TRBJ2-2|.|few
CASSLFGGRAGLTGELSF
TGCGCCAGCAGCCTCTTCGGGGGGCGAGCGGGACTAACCGGGGAGCTGTCTTTT
>13|TRBV10-3|TRBJ2-6|.|.
CAIGVSGANALAF
TGTGCCATCGGGGTCTCTGGGGCCAACGCCCTGGCTTTC
>17|TRBV6-5|TRBJ2-1|.|.
CASSPLTPGHGYNEQFF
TGTGCCAGCAGTCCCCTCACCCCGGGACATGGCTACAATGAGCAGTTCTTC
>14|TRBV29-1|TRBJ2-5|.|.
CSIEDSGAGKTHYF
TGCAGCATTGAAGATTCAGGGGCAGGGAAGACCCACTACTTC
>14|TRBV6-1|TRBJ2-3|.|once
CASCATGSPDTQYF
TGTGCCAGCTGTGCGACGGGGTCCCCAGATACGCAGTATTTT
>17|TRBV7-9|TRBJ1-5|.|.
CASSLSGGTASNQPQHF
TGTGCCAGCAGCTTATCGGGAGGGACGGCTTCCAATCAGCCCCAACATTTT
>15|TRBV29-1|TRBJ2-3|.|once
CSIAGLAGFTDTQYF
TGCAGCATCGCTGGACTGGCGGGCTTCACAGATACGCAGTATTTT
>13|TRBV6-5|TRBJ2-7|TRBD2|many
CASSQSGSYEQYF
TGTGCCAGCAGCCAAAGCGGGAGCTACGAGCAGTACTTC
>14|TRBV5-5|TRBJ1-1|.|medium-sized
CASSPTGSSPEAFF
TGTGCCAGCAGTCCTACAGGGTCTTCCCCTGAAGCTTTCTTT
>13|TRBV12-3/TRBV12-4|TRBJ2-3|.|.
CASTLFSADTHYF
TGTGCCAGCACATTATTCTCGGCAGATACGCACTATTTT
>13|TRBV2|TRBJ2-7|.|many
CARSQGEGLEQYF
TGTGCCAGGTCCCAGGGAGAAGGACTCGAGCAGTACTTC
>13|TRBV12-3/TRBV12-4|TRBJ2-7|.|.
CASSSLGVGEQYF
TGTGCCAGCAGTTCCCTTGGTGTAGGCGAGCAGTACTTC
>16|TRBV11-1|TRBJ2-3|TRBD2|few
CTSSKGLAVSTDTQYF
TGTACCAGCAGTAAGGGACTAGCGGTCAGTACAGATACGCAGTATTTT
>13|TRBV4-1|TRBJ1-2|.|.
CASSETANYSYTF
TGTGCCAGCAGTGAGACAGCTAACTATAGCTACACCTTC
>17|TRBV6-5|TRBJ2-2|.|once
CASSSCPPGLNTGELFF
TGTGCCAGCAGTTCCTGTCCCCCAGGATTAAACACCGGGGAGCTGTTTTTT
>15|TRBV11-2|TRBJ2-1|TRBD2|.
CASSLRTSGNNEQFF
TGTGCCAGCAGCTTACGGACTAGTGGTAACAATGAGCAGTTCTTC
>15|TRBV29-1|TRBJ1-5|.|.
CSVGEKGVPNQPQHF
TGCAGCGTTGGCGAAAAAGGGGTTCCCAATCAGCCCCAGCATTTC
>14|TRBV6-6|TRBJ1-5|TRBD1|.
CASIEQGSGQPQHF
TGTGCCAGCATTGAACAGGGGTCCGGTCAGCCCCAGCATTTC
>14|TRBV10-3|TRBJ2-3|TRBD1|.
CAICLGRGSDTQYF
TGTGCCATCTGCTTGGGCAGGGGGTCAGATACGCAGTATTTT
>15|TRBV10-2|TRBJ2-2|TRBD2|.
CASNGLARNTGELFF
TGCGCCAGCAATGGACTAGCGAGGAACACCGGGGAGCTGTTTTTT
>15|TRBV4-1|TRBJ1-6|.|.
CASSQPWDRNSPLHF
TGCGCCAGCAGCCAACCCTGGGATAGGAATTCACCCCTCCACTTT
>14|TRBV11-3|TRBJ2-1|.|many
CASSLGVSNNEQFF
TGTGCCAGCAGCTTAGGCGTCTCGAACAATGAGCAGTTCTTC
>16|TRBV4-1|TRBJ2-1|TRBD2|.
CASGQSGTSGNNEQFF
TGCGCCAGCGGCCAATCCGGGACTAGCGGCAACAATGAGCAGTTCTTC
>15|TRBV13|TRBJ2-7|.|.
CANNLVSGEVYEQYF
TGTGCCAACAACTTAGTCAGCGGCGAGGTTTACGAGCAGTACTTC
>15|TRBV6-2/TRBV6-3|TRBJ1-4|.|.
CAGSFDTRGSEKLFF
TGTGCCGGCAGTTTCGACACCAGGGGATCTGAAAAACTGTTTTTT
>15|TRBV7-2|TRBJ1-3|.|many
CASSLGGGVGNTIYF
TGTGCCAGCAGCTTAGGGGGGGGCGTTGGAAACACCATATATTTT
>14|TRBV6-5|TRBJ1-1|.|.
CTSSCGGVNTEAFF
TGTACCAGCAGTTGTGGGGGAGTGAACACTGAAGCTTTCTTT
>16|TRBV7-8|TRBJ1-4|.|.
CACSLSRDWQNEKLFF
TGTGCCTGCAGCTTATCCCGTGATTGGCAAAATGAAAAACTGTTTTTT
>15|TRBV4-1|TRBJ1-2|.|.
CASSQSYPQNYGYTF
TGCGCCAGCAGCCAGAGCTATCCCCAAAACTATGGCTACACCTTC
>17|TRBV4-2|TRBJ2-7|TRBD2|.
CATTGLAGVYKSFDRYF
TGTGCCACTACTGGACTAGCGGGAGTTTATAAGTCCTTCGATCGGTACTTC
>16|TRBV7-7|TRBJ2-2|TRBD1|.
CANSSSHRGSTGELFF
TGTGCTAACAGCTCCTCTCACAGGGGGTCTACCGGGGAGCTGTTTTTT